The 3 T cell receptor beta chains listed next were all sequenced from one sample in a study of beta chain features in type 1 diabetes. Findings of the study overall: Type 1 diabetes patients had TCRB CDR3s that were shorter (moderately but significantly so) in all four CD4+ subsets.

The whole isolated RNA underwent reverse transcription, so sequencing captured expressed TCRB transcripts. Here immunoSEQ multiplex PCR was the method, and the copy in TCRdb shows in-frame clones only, minus some. This sample has hundreds of thousands of clones, with around an eighth found just once. No antigen is known for these receptors. Sequencing was carried out using naive CD4+ T cells from blood. These receptors originate from a young man with type 1 diabetes.

The chain couples TRBV5-1 to TRBJ2-4; the match to TRBD2 covers 7 bases. Germline V gives CDR1 SGHRS, CDR2 YFSETQ. J was trimmed by 0 bases and V by 0 bases; bases with no gene match: 6. This CDR3 has 17 amino acids. The CDR3: CASSLGLADGAKNIQYF. The DNA for the CDR3 is TGCGCCAGCAGCTTGGGCCTAGCGGACGGAGCCAAAAACATTCAGTACTTC.

This clone has only a few counts. This chain links TRBV6-5 with TRBJ1-5; D is possibly TRBD1 (6 bases). The CDR3 consists of 15 residues. Germline V gene sequence: CDR1 MNHEY, CDR2 SVGAGI. V lost 2 bases and J lost 5, with 13 bases in between. CDR3 sequence reads: CASSYSSGVDQPQHF. In DNA form, the CDR3 reads TGTGCCAGCAGTTACAGTTCAGGGGTGGATCAGCCCCAGCATTTT.

The chain recombines TRBV30 with TRBJ2-7, with unresolved D. Germline CDR1 reads GTSNPN; CDR2 reads SVGIG (reference sequence). The V end lost 5 bases, the J end lost 3 bases, and 5 bases lay between the germline ends. The CDR3 length is 10 residues. This CDR3 reads CAWGSYEQYF. The CDR3 nucleotides read TGTGCCTGGGGTAGCTACGAGCAGTACTTC.